This entry concerns a single T cell receptor beta chain. Its antigen is still unknown. CDR3 size: 17 residues. The V gene's germline CDR1 is MGHRA and CDR2 YSYEKL. V was pared by 1 base and J by 4 bases, with 17 bases between. The data originate from a study of T cell responses to AZD1222 COVID-19 vaccine. The assay was immunoSEQ multiplex PCR, and TCRdb's table has in-frame clones only and misses some. The sample holds under 150,000 clones, around 89% seen once. The study, taken as a whole, reports: Donors were largely white British and mainly female; clonal diversity was possibly underestimated. Vaccine-associated CD4 TCRs spanned spike, dominant at 160-218 and 743-854.

This sample comprised peripheral blood, obtained 28 days after the second AZD1222 dose. The TCR sequence derives from an adult who received the AZD1222 COVID-19 vaccine. V is TRBV4-1 and J is TRBJ1-5; D is ambiguous. CDR3 residues: CASSQGLRSGLNQPQHF. The CDR3, as DNA: TGCGCCAGCAGCCAAGGTCTAAGGAGCGGCTTAAATCAGCCCCAGCATTTT.